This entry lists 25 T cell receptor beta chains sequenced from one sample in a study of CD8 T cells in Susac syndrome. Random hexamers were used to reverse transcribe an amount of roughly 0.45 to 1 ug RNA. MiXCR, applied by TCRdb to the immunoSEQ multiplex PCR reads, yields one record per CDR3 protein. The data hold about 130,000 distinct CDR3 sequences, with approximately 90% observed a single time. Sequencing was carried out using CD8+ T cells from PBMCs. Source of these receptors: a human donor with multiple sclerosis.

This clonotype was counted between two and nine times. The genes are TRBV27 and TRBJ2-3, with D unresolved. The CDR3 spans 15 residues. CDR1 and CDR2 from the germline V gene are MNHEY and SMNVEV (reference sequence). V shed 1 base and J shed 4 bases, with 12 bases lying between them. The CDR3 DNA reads TGTGCCAGCAGTTTATATGCTAGTCAGGCAGATACGCAGTATTTT. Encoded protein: CASSLYASQADTQYF.

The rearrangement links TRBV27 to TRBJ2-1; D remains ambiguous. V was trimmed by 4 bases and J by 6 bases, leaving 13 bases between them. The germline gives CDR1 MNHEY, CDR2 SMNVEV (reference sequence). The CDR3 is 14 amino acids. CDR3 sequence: CASSSLGLGNEQFF. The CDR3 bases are TGTGCCAGCAGTTCACTCGGGCTGGGCAATGAGCAGTTCTTC.

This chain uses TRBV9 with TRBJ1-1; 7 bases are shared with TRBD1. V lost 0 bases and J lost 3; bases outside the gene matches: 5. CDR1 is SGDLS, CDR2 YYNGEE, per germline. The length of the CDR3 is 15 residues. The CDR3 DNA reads TGTGCCAGCAGCGTAGGACAGGGTTTGGACACTGAAGCTTTCTTT. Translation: CASSVGQGLDTEAFF.

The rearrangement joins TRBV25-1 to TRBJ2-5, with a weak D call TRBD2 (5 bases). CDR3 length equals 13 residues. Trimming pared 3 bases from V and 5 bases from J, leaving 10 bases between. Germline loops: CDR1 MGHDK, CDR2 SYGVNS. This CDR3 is CASSDTGFETQYF. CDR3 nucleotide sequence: TGTGCCAGCAGTGACACGGGGTTCGAGACCCAGTACTTC.

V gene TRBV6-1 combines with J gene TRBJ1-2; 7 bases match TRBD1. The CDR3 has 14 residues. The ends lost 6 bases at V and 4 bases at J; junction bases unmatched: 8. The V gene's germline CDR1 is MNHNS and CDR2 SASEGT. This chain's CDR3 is CASRNRDSIYGYTF. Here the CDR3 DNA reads TGTGCCAGCAGGAACCGGGACAGTATCTATGGCTACACCTTC.

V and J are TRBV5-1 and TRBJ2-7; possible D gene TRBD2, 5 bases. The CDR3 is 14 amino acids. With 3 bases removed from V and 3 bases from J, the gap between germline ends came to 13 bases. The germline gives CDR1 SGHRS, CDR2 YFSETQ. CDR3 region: CASSSYGVGYEQYF. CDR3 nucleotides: TGCGCCAGCAGCTCCTACGGGGTGGGCTACGAGCAGTACTTC.

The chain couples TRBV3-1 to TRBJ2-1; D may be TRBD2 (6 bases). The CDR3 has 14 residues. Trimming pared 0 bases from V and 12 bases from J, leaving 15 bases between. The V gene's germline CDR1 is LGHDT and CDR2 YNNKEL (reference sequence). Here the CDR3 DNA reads TGTGCCAGCAGCCAAGATGGGGGGTCGTGGGTGCAGTTCTTC. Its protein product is CASSQDGGSWVQFF.

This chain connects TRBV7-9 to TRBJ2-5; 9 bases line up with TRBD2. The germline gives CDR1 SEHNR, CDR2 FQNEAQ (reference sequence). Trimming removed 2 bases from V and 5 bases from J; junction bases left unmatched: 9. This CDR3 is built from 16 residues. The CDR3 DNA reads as TGTGCCAGCAGCTTACCTCGCGGGAGGGCGCGGGAGACCCAGTACTTC. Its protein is CASSLPRGRARETQYF.

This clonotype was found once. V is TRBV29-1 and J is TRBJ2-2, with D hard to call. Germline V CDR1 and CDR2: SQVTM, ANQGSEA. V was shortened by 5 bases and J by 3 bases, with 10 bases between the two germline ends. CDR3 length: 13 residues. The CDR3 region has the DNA TGCAGCGTTTTAGGCGCAGACACCGGGGAGCTGTTTTTT. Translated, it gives CSVLGADTGELFF.

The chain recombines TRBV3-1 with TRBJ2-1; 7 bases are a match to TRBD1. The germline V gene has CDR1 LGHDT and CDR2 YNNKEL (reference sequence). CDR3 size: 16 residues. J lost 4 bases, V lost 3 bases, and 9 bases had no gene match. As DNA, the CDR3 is TGTGCCAGCAGCCATGAGGGGACAGTGTTTTACAATGAGCAGTTCTTC. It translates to CASSHEGTVFYNEQFF.

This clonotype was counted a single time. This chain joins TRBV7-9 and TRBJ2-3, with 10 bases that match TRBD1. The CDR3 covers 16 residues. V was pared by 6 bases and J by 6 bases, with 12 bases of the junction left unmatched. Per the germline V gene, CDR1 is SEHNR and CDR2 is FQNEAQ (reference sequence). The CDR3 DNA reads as TGTGCCAGCAGACATAATCCGGGACAGGGGCTGGATACGCAGTATTTT. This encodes CASRHNPGQGLDTQYF.

The CDR3 here is CSVEARGPTEAFF. The CDR3 DNA is TGCAGCGTTGAAGCCAGGGGCCCCACTGAAGCTTTCTTT. The chain has TRBV29-1 and TRBJ1-1, with a weak D call TRBD1 (6 bases). Trimming cost V 1 base and J 4 bases, with 10 bases left between them. The CDR3 runs to 13 residues. Germline values: CDR1 SQVTM, CDR2 ANQGSEA.

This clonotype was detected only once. In DNA form, the CDR3 reads TGCAGCGTTGGGTTTAATGAATACGAGCAGTACTTC. Translated, it gives CSVGFNEYEQYF. J is TRBJ2-7 and V is TRBV29-1, with D uncertain. The CDR3 has 12 residues. The V end lost 4 bases, the J end lost 4 bases, and 11 bases lay between the germline ends. Germline V gives CDR1 SQVTM, CDR2 ANQGSEA.

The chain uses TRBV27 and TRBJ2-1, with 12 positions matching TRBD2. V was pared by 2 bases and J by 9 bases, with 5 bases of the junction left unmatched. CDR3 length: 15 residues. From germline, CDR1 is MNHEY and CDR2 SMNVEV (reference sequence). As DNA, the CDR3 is TGTGCCAGCAGTTTAGAGACTAGCGGGAGAGGTGAGCAGTTCTTC. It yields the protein CASSLETSGRGEQFF.

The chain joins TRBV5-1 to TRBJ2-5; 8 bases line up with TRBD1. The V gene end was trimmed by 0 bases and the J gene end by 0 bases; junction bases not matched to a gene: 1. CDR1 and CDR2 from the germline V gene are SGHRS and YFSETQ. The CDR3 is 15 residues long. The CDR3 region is CASSLVTGDQETQYF. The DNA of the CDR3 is TGCGCCAGCAGCTTGGTGACAGGGGACCAAGAGACCCAGTACTTC.

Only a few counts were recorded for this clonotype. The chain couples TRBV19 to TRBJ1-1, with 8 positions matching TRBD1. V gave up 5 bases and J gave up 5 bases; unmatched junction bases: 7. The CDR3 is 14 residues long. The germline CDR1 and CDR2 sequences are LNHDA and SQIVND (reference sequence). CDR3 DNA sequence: TGTGCCAGTAGTTTCGGACAGGGAGGGACTGAAGCTTTCTTT. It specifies CASSFGQGGTEAFF.

The CDR3 loop is CSARDGTGYYTGELFF. In nucleotides, the CDR3 is TGCAGTGCTAGAGATGGTACAGGCTATTACACCGGGGAGCTGTTTTTT. This chain joins TRBV20-1 and TRBJ2-2, with a possible D match to TRBD1 (5 bases). Looked up from germline, CDR1 is DFQATT and CDR2 is SNEGSKA (reference sequence). Trimming removed 0 bases from V and 3 bases from J, with 14 bases in between. The CDR3 is 16 residues long.

The CDR3 reads CASSPKKMNTEAFF. The CDR3 DNA reads TGTGCCAGCAGCCCCAAGAAGATGAACACTGAAGCTTTCTTT. V gene TRBV7-9 combines with J gene TRBJ1-1, with unresolved D. CDR1 is SEHNR and CDR2 is FQNEAQ in the germline V gene (reference sequence). V was pared by 5 bases and J by 0 bases, with 10 bases between. CDR3 size: 14 residues. The full variable domain, with the rest looked up from reference TRBV7-9 and TRBJ1-1, is DTGVSQNPRHKITKRGQNVTFRCDPISEHNRLYWYRQTLGQGPEFLTYFQNEAQLEKSRLLSDRFSAERPKGSFSTLEIQRTEQGDSAMYLCASSPKKMNTEAFFGQGTRLTVV.

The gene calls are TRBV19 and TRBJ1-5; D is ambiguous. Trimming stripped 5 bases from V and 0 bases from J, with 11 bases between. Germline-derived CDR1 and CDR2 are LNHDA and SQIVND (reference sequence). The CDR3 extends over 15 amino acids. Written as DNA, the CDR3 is TGTGCCAGTAGTGCCTACTCGGATAGCAATCAGCCCCAGCATTTT. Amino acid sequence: CASSAYSDSNQPQHF.

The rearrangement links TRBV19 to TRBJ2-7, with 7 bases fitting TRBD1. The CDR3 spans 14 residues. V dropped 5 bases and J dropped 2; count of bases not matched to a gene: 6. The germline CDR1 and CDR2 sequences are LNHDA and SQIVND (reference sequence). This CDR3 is CASSRTGDPYEQYF. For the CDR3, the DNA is TGTGCCAGTAGTCGTACAGGGGACCCCTACGAGCAGTACTTC.

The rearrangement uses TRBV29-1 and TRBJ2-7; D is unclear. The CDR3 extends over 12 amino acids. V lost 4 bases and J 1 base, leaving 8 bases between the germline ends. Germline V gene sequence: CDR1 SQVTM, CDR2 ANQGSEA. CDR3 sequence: CSVVAYSYEQYF. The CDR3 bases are TGCAGCGTTGTTGCTTATTCCTACGAGCAGTACTTC.

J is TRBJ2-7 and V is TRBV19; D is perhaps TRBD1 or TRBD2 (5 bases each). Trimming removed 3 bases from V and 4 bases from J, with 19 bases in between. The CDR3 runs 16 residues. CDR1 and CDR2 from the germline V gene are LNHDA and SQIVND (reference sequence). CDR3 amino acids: CASSINDGTEVYEQYF. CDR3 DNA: TGTGCCAGTAGTATCAATGACGGGACCGAGGTGTACGAGCAGTACTTC.

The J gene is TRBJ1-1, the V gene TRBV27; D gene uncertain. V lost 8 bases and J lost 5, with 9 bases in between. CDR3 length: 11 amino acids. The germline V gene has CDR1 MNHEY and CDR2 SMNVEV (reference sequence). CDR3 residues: CASGWSTEAFF. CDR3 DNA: TGTGCCAGCGGGTGGTCTACTGAAGCTTTCTTT.

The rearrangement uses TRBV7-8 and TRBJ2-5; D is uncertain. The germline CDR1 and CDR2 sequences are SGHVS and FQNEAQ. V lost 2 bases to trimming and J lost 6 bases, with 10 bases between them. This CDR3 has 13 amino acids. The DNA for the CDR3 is TGTGCCAGCAGCTTACGGTTAATGCAGACCCAGTACTTC. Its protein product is CASSLRLMQTQYF.

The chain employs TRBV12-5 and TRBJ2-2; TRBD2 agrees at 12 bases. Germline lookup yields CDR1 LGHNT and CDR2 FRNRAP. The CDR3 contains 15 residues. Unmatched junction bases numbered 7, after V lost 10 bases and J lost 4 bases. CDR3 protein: CATQGTSGRTGELFF. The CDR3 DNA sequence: TGTGCTACCCAAGGGACTAGCGGGCGCACCGGGGAGCTGTTTTTT.